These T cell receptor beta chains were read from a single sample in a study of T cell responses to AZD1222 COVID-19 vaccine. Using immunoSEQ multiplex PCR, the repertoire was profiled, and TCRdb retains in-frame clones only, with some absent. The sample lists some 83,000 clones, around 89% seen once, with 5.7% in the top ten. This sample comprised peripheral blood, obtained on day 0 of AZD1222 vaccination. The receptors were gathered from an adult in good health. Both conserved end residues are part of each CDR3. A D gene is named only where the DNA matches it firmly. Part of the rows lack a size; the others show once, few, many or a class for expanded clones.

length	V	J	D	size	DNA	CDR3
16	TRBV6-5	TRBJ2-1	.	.	TGTGCCAGCAGTTCCCTGGCCGGGACCCACTACAATGAGCAGTTCTTC	CASSSLAGTHYNEQFF
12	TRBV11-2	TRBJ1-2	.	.	TGTGCCAGCAGCTTAGGCCACTATGGCTACACCTTC	CASSLGHYGYTF
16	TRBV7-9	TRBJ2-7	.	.	TGTGCCAGCAGCCCTCCGGACTATTCTTTCACCGGGGAGCAGTACTTC	CASSPPDYSFTGEQYF
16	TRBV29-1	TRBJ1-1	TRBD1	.	TGCAGCGTTGACCCGAACAGGGGGTACCTGAACGCTGAAGCTTTCTTT	CSVDPNRGYLNAEAFF
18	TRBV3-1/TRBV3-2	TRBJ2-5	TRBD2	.	TGTGCCAGCAGCCAAGCGCGGGGTAGCGGGGGGGCCCAAGAGACCCAGTACTTC	CASSQARGSGGAQETQYF
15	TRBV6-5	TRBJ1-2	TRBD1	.	TGTGCCAGCAGCAATACCTATACAGGGGGGTATGGCTACACCTTC	CASSNTYTGGYGYTF
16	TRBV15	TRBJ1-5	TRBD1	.	TGTGCCACCAGCGATCGTAAGGGGGCGTCCAATCAGCCCCAGCATTTT	CATSDRKGASNQPQHF
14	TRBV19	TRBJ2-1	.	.	TGTGCCAGTAGTCTGCGACGGGCCTACAATGAGCAGTTCTTC	CASSLRRAYNEQFF
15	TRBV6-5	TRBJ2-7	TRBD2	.	TGTGCCAGCAGACCCGGACTAGCGGGGGTATCTGAGCAGTACTTC	CASRPGLAGVSEQYF
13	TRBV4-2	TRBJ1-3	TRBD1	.	TGTGCCAGCAGCCAAAAAGACAGGGCAACAATATATTTT	CASSQKDRATIYF
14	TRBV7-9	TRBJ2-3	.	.	TGTGCCAGCAGCTCTAGCGTAAACACAGATACGCAGTATTTT	CASSSSVNTDTQYF
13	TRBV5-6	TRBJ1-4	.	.	TGTGCCAGCAGCTTGGTCTCAAATGAAAAACTGTTTTTT	CASSLVSNEKLFF
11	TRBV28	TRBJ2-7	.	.	TGTGCCAGCAGTTTAGAAAACGAGCAGTACTTC	CASSLENEQYF
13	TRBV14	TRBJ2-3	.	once	TGTGCCAGCAGCCAAGACCACTCAGATACGCAGTATTTT	CASSQDHSDTQYF
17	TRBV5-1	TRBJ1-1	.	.	TGCGCCAGCAGCTTCTCCCCGAGGGGAAGCGGTACGGCTGAAGCTTTCTTT	CASSFSPRGSGTAEAFF
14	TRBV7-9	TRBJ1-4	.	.	TGTGCCAGCAGCCCCGCGGGGACTAATGAAAAACTGTTTTTT	CASSPAGTNEKLFF
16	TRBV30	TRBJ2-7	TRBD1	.	TGTGCCTGGAGTACTCTGGGACAGGGAAATCCCTACGAGCAGTACTTC	CAWSTLGQGNPYEQYF
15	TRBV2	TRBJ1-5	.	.	TGTGCCAGCAGATCCCTACCCGTAGGCAATCAGCCCCAGCATTTT	CASRSLPVGNQPQHF
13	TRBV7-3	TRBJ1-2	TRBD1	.	TGTGCCAGCAGCCTACAGGGGTTATATGGCTACACCTTC	CASSLQGLYGYTF
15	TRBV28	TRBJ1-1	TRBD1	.	TGTGCCAGCAGTCCTGAAAGGACAGGGGGGGATGAAGCTTTCTTT	CASSPERTGGDEAFF
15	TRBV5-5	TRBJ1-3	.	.	TGTGCCAGCAGCTTGGAGGGGAGCCAGAGGATGACCATATATTTT	CASSLEGSQRMTIYF
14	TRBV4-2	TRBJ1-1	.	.	TGTGCCAGCAGCCATTGGATCATGAACACTGAAGCTTTCTTT	CASSHWIMNTEAFF
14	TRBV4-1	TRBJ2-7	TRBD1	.	TGCGCCAGCAGCCAAGGACAGGGGGCGGACGAGCAGTACTTC	CASSQGQGADEQYF
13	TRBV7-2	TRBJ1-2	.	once	TGTGCCAGCAGCTTATTAACAAACTATGGCTACACCTTC	CASSLLTNYGYTF
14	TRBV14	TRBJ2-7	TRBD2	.	TGTGCCAGCAGCCAACGGGGGGTAGGGTACGAGCAGTACTTC	CASSQRGVGYEQYF
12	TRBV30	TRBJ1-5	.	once	TGTGCCTGGAGTCGGGGGAATCAGCCCCAGCATTTT	CAWSRGNQPQHF
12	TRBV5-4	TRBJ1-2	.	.	TGTGCCAGCAGCGAAGGGAGAGAAGGCTACACCTTC	CASSEGREGYTF
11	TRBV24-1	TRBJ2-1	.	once	TGTGCCACCAGTGTAGGGGCTGAGCAGTTCTTC	CATSVGAEQFF
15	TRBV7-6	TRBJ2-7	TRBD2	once	TGTGCCAGCAGCCCTCAGCGGGGGAACGGGTACGAGCAGTACTTC	CASSPQRGNGYEQYF
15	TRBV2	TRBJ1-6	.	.	TGTGCCAGCAGGAGGGAGACAGGCGGTAATTCACCCCTCCACTTT	CASRRETGGNSPLHF
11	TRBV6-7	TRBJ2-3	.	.	TGTGCCAGCACTTCGGGGGATACGCAGTATTTT	CASTSGDTQYF
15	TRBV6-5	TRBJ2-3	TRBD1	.	TGTGCCAGCAAGCGGGACAGGGCGGGGGCAGATACGCAGTATTTT	CASKRDRAGADTQYF
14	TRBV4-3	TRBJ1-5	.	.	TGCGCCAGCAGCCAAGATGGGTACGGGGGGTCCCAGCATTTT	CASSQDGYGGSQHF
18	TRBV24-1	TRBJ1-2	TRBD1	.	TGTGCCACCAGTGACCCTTACGGGACAGGCAAGGAAAACTATGGCTACACCTTC	CATSDPYGTGKENYGYTF
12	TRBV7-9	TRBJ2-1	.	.	TGTGCCAGCAGCTCCCGGGGACAAGGCGAGTTCTTC	CASSSRGQGEFF
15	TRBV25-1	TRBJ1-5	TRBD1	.	TGTGCCAGCAGTTCCGGACAGGGAGGGAATCAGCCCCAGCATTTT	CASSSGQGGNQPQHF
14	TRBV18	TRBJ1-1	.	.	TGTGCCAGCTCAGAAGGGGCGGTGAACACTGAAGCTTTCTTT	CASSEGAVNTEAFF
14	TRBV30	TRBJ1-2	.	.	TGTGCCTGGAGTGTAGGGCTTACTAACTATGGCTACACCTTC	CAWSVGLTNYGYTF
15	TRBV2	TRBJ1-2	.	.	TGTGCCAGCAGTGCATATCCCACGGACAGTTATGGCTACACCTTC	CASSAYPTDSYGYTF
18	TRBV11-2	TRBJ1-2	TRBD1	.	TGTGCCACCAAAGAAGTCCCGGGACAGCTCTCCGGGGGCTATGGCTACACCTTC	CATKEVPGQLSGGYGYTF
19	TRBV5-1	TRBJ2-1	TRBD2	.	TGCGCCAGCAGCTTCCTAGCGGGCGTCTTTTCGAGCTCCTACAATGAGCAGTTCTTC	CASSFLAGVFSSSYNEQFF
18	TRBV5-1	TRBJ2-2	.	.	TGCGCCAGCAGCTTGTTGCCCCGGGCAGGCCTGGGGACCGGGGAGCTGTTTTTT	CASSLLPRAGLGTGELFF
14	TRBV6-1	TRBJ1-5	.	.	TGTGCCAGCAGTGAAGAAAGAGGGAATCAGCCCCAGCATTTT	CASSEERGNQPQHF
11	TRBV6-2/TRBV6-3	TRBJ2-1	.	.	TGTGCCAGCAGTCCCCACGTTGAGCAGTTCTTC	CASSPHVEQFF
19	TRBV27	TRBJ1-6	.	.	TGTGCCAGCAGTCCCTTCGAAAGGCCCCTGAGCTCCTATAATTCACCCCTCCACTTT	CASSPFERPLSSYNSPLHF
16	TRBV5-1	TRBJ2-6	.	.	TGCGCCAGCAGCTCCCGGGGGGCCAGTGGGGCCAACGTCCTGACTTTC	CASSSRGASGANVLTF
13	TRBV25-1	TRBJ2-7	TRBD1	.	TGTGCCAGCAGAGGACAGGCCCCCTACGAGCAGTACTTC	CASRGQAPYEQYF
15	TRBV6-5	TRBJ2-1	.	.	TGTGCCAGCCGACTGGGAGGGGGGACCTACAATGAGCAGTTCTTC	CASRLGGGTYNEQFF
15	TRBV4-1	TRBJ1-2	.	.	TGCGCCAGCAGCCAAGGACAATCAAGCAACTATGGCTACACCTTC	CASSQGQSSNYGYTF
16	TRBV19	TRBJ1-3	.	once	TGTGCCAGTAGTATTTTTGGCAGCAACTCTGGAAACACCATATATTTT	CASSIFGSNSGNTIYF
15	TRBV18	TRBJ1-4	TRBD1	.	TGTGCCAGCTCACCAGTCGGGACAGAGAATGAAAAACTGTTTTTT	CASSPVGTENEKLFF
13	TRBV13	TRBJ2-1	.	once	TGTGCCAGCAGCTTAGGACAGTTGAATGAGCAGTTCTTC	CASSLGQLNEQFF
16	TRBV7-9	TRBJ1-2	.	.	TGTGCCAGCAGCTTCCCGGCAGGGCGGACTTCGCATGGCTACACCTTC	CASSFPAGRTSHGYTF
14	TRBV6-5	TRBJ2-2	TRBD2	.	TGTGCCAGTCTAGCGGGGCCGAACACCGGGGAGCTGTTTTTT	CASLAGPNTGELFF
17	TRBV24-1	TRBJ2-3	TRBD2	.	TGTGCCACCAGTGACCCCTATGGGCGGGGGATAACAGATACGCAGTATTTT	CATSDPYGRGITDTQYF